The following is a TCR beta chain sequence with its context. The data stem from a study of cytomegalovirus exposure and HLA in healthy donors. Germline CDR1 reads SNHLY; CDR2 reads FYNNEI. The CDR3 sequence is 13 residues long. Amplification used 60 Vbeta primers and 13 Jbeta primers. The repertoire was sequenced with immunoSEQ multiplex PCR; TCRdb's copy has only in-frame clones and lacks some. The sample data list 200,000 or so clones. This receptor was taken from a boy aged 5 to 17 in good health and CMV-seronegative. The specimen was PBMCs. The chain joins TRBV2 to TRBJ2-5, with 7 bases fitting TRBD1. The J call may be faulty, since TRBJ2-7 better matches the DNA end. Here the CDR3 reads CASSQTGNYEQYF. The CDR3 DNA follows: TGTGCCAGCAGTCAGACAGGGAACTACGAGCAGTACTTC.